This T cell receptor beta chain was identified during a study of shared clonotypes between healthy human individuals. Trimming took 5 bases from V and 0 from J; bases not matched to a gene: 5. There are 15 residues in the CDR3. Germline loops: CDR1 MDHEN, CDR2 SYDVKM. Only one count was recorded for this clone. Other nucleotide sequences from this sample produce the same CDR3. CD8 cells classed as naive were CD45RO-negative and positively selected for CCR7, excluding terminally differentiated effector memory CD45RA+ cells. The repertoire was sequenced with immunoSEQ multiplex PCR; TCRdb's copy has only in-frame clones and lacks some. Of some 1,900,000 clones listed, roughly 94% are singletons.

The sample taken for sequencing was naive CD8+ T cells sorted from blood. J is TRBJ2-3 and V is TRBV28; 7 nucleotides agree with TRBD1. The receptor comes from a man in his late teens or twenties in good health. This CDR3 reads CASSLGTVSTDTQYF. CDR3 bases: TGTGCCAGCAGTCTGGGGACAGTGAGCACAGATACGCAGTATTTT.